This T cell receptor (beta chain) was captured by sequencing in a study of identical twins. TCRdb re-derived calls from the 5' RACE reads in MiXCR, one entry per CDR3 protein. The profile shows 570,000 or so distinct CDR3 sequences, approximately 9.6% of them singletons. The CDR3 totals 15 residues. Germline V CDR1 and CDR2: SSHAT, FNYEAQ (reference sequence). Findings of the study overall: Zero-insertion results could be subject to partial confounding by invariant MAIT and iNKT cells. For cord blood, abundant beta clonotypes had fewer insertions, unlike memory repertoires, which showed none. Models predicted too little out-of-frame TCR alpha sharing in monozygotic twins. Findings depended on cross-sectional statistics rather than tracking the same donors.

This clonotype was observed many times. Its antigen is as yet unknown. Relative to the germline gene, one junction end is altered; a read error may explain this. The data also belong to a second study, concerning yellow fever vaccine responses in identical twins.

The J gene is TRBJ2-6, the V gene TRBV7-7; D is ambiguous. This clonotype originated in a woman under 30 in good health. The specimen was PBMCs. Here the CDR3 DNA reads TGTGCTAGCAGCCCACAAGTCTCTGGGGCCAACGTCCTGACTTTC. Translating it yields CASSPQVSGANVLTF.